The 8 T cell receptor beta chains listed next were all sequenced from one sample in a study of radiation and T cells in renal cell carcinoma. Described time point: baseline pretreatment blood. Indicated treatment: 15 Gy SBRT to primary tumor, nephrectomy 4 weeks later. Data came from immunoSEQ multiplex PCR; TCRdb stores just in-frame clones and leaves some out. The sample has 100,000 to 150,000 clones, roughly 80% seen once; the top ten hold 3%. The specimen comprised blood, sampled from a patient whose treatment included radiotherapy and nephrectomy. The source is a woman aged 60-70 years with renal cell carcinoma.

This clone was counted once. V is TRBV6-1 and J is TRBJ1-5; D is undetermined. The germline V gene has CDR1 MNHNS and CDR2 SASEGT. The V end was cut by 3 bases, the J end by 6 bases, with 9 bases between. The CDR3 sequence is 13 residues long. The CDR3 DNA reads TGTGCCAGCAGTGACCAAGGCGGTCAGCCCCAGCATTTT. Protein sequence: CASSDQGGQPQHF.

The chain links TRBV30 to TRBJ2-3, with TRBD2 matching over 12 bases. The CDR3 is 14 amino acids. Losses at the gene ends were 5 bases for V and 5 bases for J; bases not matched to a gene: 5. Germline CDR1 is GTSNPN and CDR2 is SVGIG (reference sequence). The CDR3 spells CAWGPGLAGDTQYF. In nucleotides, the CDR3 is TGTGCCTGGGGGCCGGGACTAGCGGGAGATACGCAGTATTTT.

In this sample, this clone turned up once. This chain joins TRBV19 and TRBJ2-5; weak D call: TRBD2 (5 bases). V lost 1 base and J 0 bases, leaving 9 bases between the germline ends. The CDR3 length is 15 residues. Germline V gene sequence: CDR1 LNHDA, CDR2 SQIVND (reference sequence). CDR3 DNA: TGTGCCAGTAGTATAGTTAGAGGGTACCAAGAGACCCAGTACTTC. Its translation is CASSIVRGYQETQYF.

The chain has TRBV4-3 and TRBJ1-2; D is undetermined. V lost 0 bases and J 7 bases, leaving 3 bases between the germline ends. From germline, CDR1 is LGHNA and CDR2 YSLEER. The CDR3 spans 11 residues. The CDR3 loop reads CASSQEGGYTF. DNA for the CDR3: TGCGCCAGCAGCCAAGAAGGTGGCTACACCTTC.

J is TRBJ1-6 and V is TRBV11-2, with 8 bases lining up with TRBD1. Losses at the gene ends were 5 bases for V and 11 bases for J; bases not matched to a gene: 5. Per the germline V gene, CDR1 is SGHAT and CDR2 is FQNNGV. The CDR3 length is 13 residues. This CDR3 is CASSPTGATPLHF. CDR3 DNA: TGTGCCAGCAGCCCGACAGGGGCAACACCCCTCCACTTT.

The CDR3 is CASSLQSNYGYTF. The CDR3 DNA follows: TGTGCCAGCAGCTTACAAAGTAACTATGGCTACACCTTC. This chain links TRBV5-8 with TRBJ1-2; D remains unclear. Germline assignment: CDR1 SGHTS and CDR2 YDEGEE. The CDR3 runs to 13 residues. Trimming removed 2 bases at V and 1 base at J, with 6 bases between.

This clone was seen more than once but under ten times. V and J are TRBV29-1 and TRBJ2-2; D might be TRBD1 (6 bases). Germline V CDR1 and CDR2: SQVTM, ANQGSEA. Trimming took off 3 bases at V and 6 bases at J, with 14 bases between the two ends. The CDR3 covers 14 residues. The CDR3: CSVEYAQGAGELFF. The DNA for the CDR3 is TGCAGCGTTGAGTACGCACAGGGCGCCGGGGAGCTGTTTTTT.

This rearrangement joins TRBV7-9 to TRBJ1-2; TRBD1 agrees at 8 bases. The CDR3 has 16 residues. V lost 5 bases, J lost 3 bases, and 11 bases stayed unmatched. Germline loops: CDR1 SEHNR, CDR2 FQNEAQ (reference sequence). The CDR3 reads CASSPSDRGLDYGYTF. The CDR3 nucleotides read TGTGCCAGCAGCCCCTCCGACAGGGGTCTTGACTATGGCTACACCTTC.